This note documents a single T cell receptor (beta chain) sequence. This record belongs to a study of blood T cell repertoires in COVID-19. Overall study: The study drew acute and convalescent COVID-19 samples from the United States, Italy and Spain. PBMCs, B-cell-depleted T cells, or T cells were the source of the cDNA or gDNA that made up the material.

Per the authors' pipeline: Using reference gene primer amplification, nucleated cell counts were estimated. Libraries were prepared by immunoSEQ multiplex PCR; TCRdb keeps only in-frame clonotypes and omits some of them. That table supplies the V and J calls and clone size; D and trimming were determined from the DNA. The data contain nearly 25,000 clones, about 86% of them singletons. Germline assignment: CDR1 SNHLY and CDR2 FYNNEI. Trimming removed 6 bases from V and 2 bases from J, with 10 bases in between. CDR3 length: 13 amino acids. The sequenced sample was peripheral blood. This chain joins TRBV2 and TRBJ2-5; D is possibly TRBD1 (5 bases). The clonotype originates from a man in his 70s with acute or convalescent COVID-19. The CDR3 DNA reads as TGTGCCAGCAGAAGGGGTAGGCAAGAGACCCAGTACTTC. Translated: CASRRGRQETQYF.